Listed here are 20 T cell receptor beta chains from one sample, sequenced in a study of T cells in Graves' hyperthyroidism and ophthalmopathy. Amplification yielded TCR beta CDR3 regions, with RNA transcripts as the source. First-round RT-PCR with HTBI primers amplified the TCR CDR3 region. Each CDR3 protein is one row after TCRdb ran MiXCR on the multiplex PCR reads. The sample yields about 760,000 distinct CDR3 sequences, 35% seen once. What was sequenced was blood. Receptor source: a woman aged 40 to 50 with Graves' hyperthyroidism.

The CDR3 coding sequence is TGTGCCACCAAGGGACAGGTCCACTCTGGAAACACCATATATTTT. It specifies CATKGQVHSGNTIYF. The rearrangement uses TRBV24-1 and TRBJ1-3, with 8 bases that match TRBD1. CDR3 size: 15 residues. Germline CDR1 reads KGHDR; CDR2 reads SFDVKD. The ends lost 8 bases at V and 0 bases at J; junction bases unmatched: 5.

At least ten counts were recorded for this clonotype. The rearrangement joins TRBV10-3 to TRBJ2-1, with 8 bases lining up with TRBD1. The CDR3 is 14 amino acids. V shed 4 bases and J 2 bases; nucleotides not matched to a gene: 1. The germline CDR1 and CDR2 sequences are ENHRY and SYGVKD. The CDR3 DNA sequence: TGTGCCATCAGTGTGACAGGGGCCTACAATGAGCAGTTCTTC. Translation: CAISVTGAYNEQFF.

The J gene is TRBJ1-5, the V gene TRBV19; perhaps TRBD1 as D (6 bases). V shed 3 bases and J shed 1 base, with 13 bases lying between them. The CDR3 has 16 residues. Germline loops: CDR1 LNHDA, CDR2 SQIVND (reference sequence). The CDR3 coding sequence is TGTGCCAGTAGTATGGCTGGGGGCCGGAGCAATCAGCCCCAGCATTTT. Its protein product is CASSMAGGRSNQPQHF.

This clonotype has a count of ten or more. The V call is TRBV6-6, the J call TRBJ2-7; no clear D. The CDR3 has 14 residues. From germline, CDR1 is MNHNY and CDR2 SVGAGI (reference sequence). Trimming removed 5 bases at V and 9 bases at J, with 20 bases between. The chain's CDR3 is CASSPHDDTTTQYF. Here the CDR3 DNA reads TGTGCCAGCAGTCCCCACGACGATACTACCACGCAGTACTTC.

This clonotype was observed at least ten times. CDR3 DNA sequence: TGTGCCACCAGTGATTACTCCAGGACAGGGGCCTACGAGCAGTACTTC. Amino acid sequence: CATSDYSRTGAYEQYF. The rearrangement links TRBV24-1 to TRBJ2-7; 9 bases line up with TRBD1. Per the germline V gene, CDR1 is KGHDR and CDR2 is SFDVKD. V lost 2 bases, J lost 2 bases, and 6 bases stayed unmatched. The CDR3 totals 16 residues.

This clonotype was counted a few times. The junction differs from germline at one of its ends, possibly a read error. The V and J genes are TRBV7-3 and TRBJ2-7; 7 positions match TRBD1. Germline V lookup: CDR1 SGHTA, CDR2 FQGTGA. This CDR3 contains 16 residues. The CDR3 region is CASSHNLMGQKYEQYF. In DNA, the CDR3 is TGCGCCAGCAGCCATAACCTCATGGGACAGAAATACGAGCAGTACTTC.

Points on this clonotype: No conserved phenylalanine or tryptophan is present at the end of the CDR3, so a read error is the likely explanation. The chain recombines TRBV7-9 with TRBJ1-1; no reliable D call. CDR3 length equals 17 residues. Germline V lookup: CDR1 SEHNR, CDR2 FQNEAQ (reference sequence). The V end lost 2 bases, the J end lost 0 bases, and 16 bases lay between the germline ends. As DNA, the CDR3 is TGTGCCAGCAGCTTACCGCTGGCCGACGGCTTGAACACTGAAGCTTTCTCT. It specifies CASSLPLADGLNTEAFS.

This clonotype was seen ten or more times. The rearrangement joins TRBV7-9 to TRBJ2-6, with TRBD2 as a possible D gene (5 bases). The germline V and J ends were trimmed by 3 bases and 9 bases, with 21 bases remaining between them. The germline CDR1 and CDR2 sequences are SEHNR and FQNEAQ (reference sequence). The CDR3 loop spans 17 amino acids. DNA of the CDR3: TGTGCCAGCAGCTTGGTCTTGGGAGTAATCCTTTTCAACGTCCTGACTTTC. Its translation is CASSLVLGVILFNVLTF.

As regards this clonotype: A much larger clone is a single base away; this may be a read error. The chain is built from TRBV7-2 and TRBJ2-5; D is unclear. V lost 5 bases and J lost 4, with 14 bases in between. The germline gives CDR1 SGHTA, CDR2 FQGNSA. The CDR3 spans 14 residues. The DNA of the CDR3 is TGTGCCAGCAGCGTAGTGGGCAACATAGAGACCCAGTACTTC. Residues: CASSVVGNIETQYF.

The V and J genes are TRBV10-3 and TRBJ2-6; 10 bases fit TRBD1. The CDR3 has 14 amino acids. The germline gives CDR1 ENHRY, CDR2 SYGVKD. Here the CDR3 reads CAGGTGAGANVLTF. For the CDR3, the DNA is TGTGCTGGGGGGACAGGGGCTGGGGCCAACGTCCTGACTTTC.

The sample holds many counts of this clonotype. The gene calls are TRBV20-1 and TRBJ1-2, with D possibly matching TRBD1 (6 bases). The CDR3 length is 15 residues. Germline V gene lookup returns CDR1 DFQATT and CDR2 SNEGSKA (reference sequence). V dropped 0 bases and J dropped 1 base, with 12 bases sitting between them. The CDR3 reads CSARDRQGINYGYTF. The DNA for the CDR3 is TGCAGTGCTAGAGATAGGCAGGGGATTAACTATGGCTACACCTTC.

The rearrangement uses TRBV12-3 or TRBV12-4 and TRBJ2-2, with D unclear. Trimming stripped 4 bases from V and 6 bases from J, with 12 bases between. CDR3 length: 14 amino acids. Here the CDR3 reads CASSSGLHAGELFF. CDR3 nucleotides: TGTGCCAGCAGTTCCGGGCTCCACGCCGGGGAGCTGTTTTTT.

The chain employs TRBV6-1 and TRBJ1-6, with D maybe TRBD1 (5 bases). V lost 8 bases to trimming and J lost 19 bases, with 24 bases between them. CDR1 is MNHNS, CDR2 SASEGT, per germline. CDR3 length equals 13 residues. The CDR3 spells CASSPGGEPKGHF. DNA of the CDR3: TGTGCCAGCTCACCCGGAGGGGAGCCAAAGGGGCACTTT.

This clonotype was observed many times. Here the CDR3 reads CASSLDWGTEAFF. The CDR3, as DNA: TGTGCCAGCAGCTTAGATTGGGGCACTGAAGCTTTCTTT. The chain links TRBV11-2 to TRBJ1-1, with D unclear. Germline loops: CDR1 SGHAT, CDR2 FQNNGV. The CDR3 is made up of 13 amino acids. Trimming removed 0 bases at V and 4 bases at J, with 6 bases between.

This clonotype was recorded a few times. This sequence joins TRBV12-3 or TRBV12-4 and TRBJ1-1; 9 nucleotides match TRBD1. V lost 5 bases and J lost 1; bases outside the gene matches: 5. This CDR3 has 15 amino acids. DNA of the CDR3: TGTGCCAGCAGTCCAACAGGGGGCACGAACACTGAAGCTTTCTTT. Its protein product is CASSPTGGTNTEAFF.

The chain is built from TRBV6-5 and TRBJ2-1; TRBD1 agrees at 7 bases. In germline, CDR1 is MNHEY, CDR2 SVGAGI. Trimming at V came to 6 bases and at J to 11 bases, leaving 7 bases not matched to a gene. This CDR3 is built from 12 residues. For the CDR3, the DNA is TGTGCCAGCAGATCCACAGGGGATAAGCAGTTCTTC. Translating gives CASRSTGDKQFF.

The J gene is TRBJ2-7, the V gene TRBV6-6; 8 nucleotides align to TRBD1. The ends lost 10 bases at V and 0 bases at J; junction bases unmatched: 8. The CDR3 sequence is 14 residues long. Germline V gene sequence: CDR1 MNHNY, CDR2 SVGAGI (reference sequence). The CDR3 here is CATLDRAHSYEQYF. DNA for the CDR3: TGTGCCACCTTGGACAGGGCGCACTCCTACGAGCAGTACTTC.

Points on this clonotype: One junction end does not reproduce the germline sequence, and a read error may be involved. This sequence joins TRBV5-4 and TRBJ1-5; a weak D match, TRBD1 (5 bases). The CDR3 runs to 16 residues. Germline CDR1 and CDR2: SGHNT and YYREEE (reference sequence). The CDR3 region has the DNA TGCGCCAGCAGCTTCGGGTGGCAGGGAGAATCGCAGCCCCAGCATTTT. Its protein is CASSFGWQGESQPQHF.

This clonotype came up many times. CDR3 residues: CSVNSAYYGYTF. The CDR3 region has the DNA TGCAGCGTTAACTCGGCTTACTATGGCTACACCTTC. The V call is TRBV29-1, the J call TRBJ1-2; D unclear. Germline loops: CDR1 SQVTM, CDR2 ANQGSEA. Trimming pared 5 bases from V and 3 bases from J, leaving 10 bases between. The CDR3 totals 12 residues. The variable domain in full, completed from reference TRBV29-1 and TRBJ1-2, reads SAVISQKPSRDICQRGTSLTIQCQVDSQVTMMFWYRQQPGQSLTLIATANQGSEATYESGFVIDKFPISRPNLTFSTLTVSNMSPEDSSIYLCSVNSAYYGYTFGSGTRLTVV.

This clonotype was seen repeatedly, ten times or more. V usage is TRBV2 and J usage is TRBJ1-1, with 9 bases fitting TRBD1. This CDR3 spans 13 amino acids. CDR1 is SNHLY and CDR2 is FYNNEI in the germline V gene. V lost 7 bases, J lost 4 bases, and 4 bases stayed unmatched. The CDR3 spells CASNRGQGTEAFF. CDR3 bases: TGTGCCAGCAACAGGGGACAGGGCACTGAAGCTTTCTTT.